The 27 T cell receptor beta chains presented below share a single source sample, sequenced in a study of beta chain features in type 1 diabetes. Isolated RNA was reverse transcribed in full, so expressed TCRB transcripts were sequenced. The assay was immunoSEQ multiplex PCR, and TCRdb's table has in-frame clones only and misses some. The sample lists 240,000 or so clones, over 11% occurring once. Study-level points and caveats: Shorter TCRB CDR3s, moderately but significantly so, marked every one of the four CD4+ subsets in Type 1 diabetes patients.

Their specific antigens are unknown. Material: naive CD4+ T cells from blood. These receptors originate from a man aged 25 to 40 with type 1 diabetes.

The chain carries TRBV7-6 and TRBJ2-1; 9 positions agree with TRBD1. The CDR3 has 14 residues. J lost 10 bases, V lost 1 base, and 5 bases had no gene match. The germline CDR1 and CDR2 sequences are SGHVS and FNYEAQ. Here the CDR3 reads CASSLGDRGDEQFF. CDR3 nucleotide sequence: TGTGCCAGCAGCTTAGGAGACAGGGGGGACGAGCAGTTCTTC.

This clone was recorded a few times. The genes are TRBV9 and TRBJ2-2; 11 bases line up with TRBD1. The junction had 1 base not matched to a gene; V was cut back by 2 bases and J by 4 bases. The CDR3 loop spans 15 amino acids. CDR1 and CDR2 from the germline V gene are SGDLS and YYNGEE. The DNA for the CDR3 is TGTGCCAGCAGCGTCGGGACAGGGGGCACCGGGGAGCTGTTTTTT. Translated, it gives CASSVGTGGTGELFF.

The chain uses TRBV15 and TRBJ1-1, with no clear D. From germline, CDR1 is LNHNV and CDR2 YYDKDF (reference sequence). With 5 bases removed from V and 3 bases from J, the gap between germline ends came to 10 bases. CDR3 length: 13 residues. CDR3 DNA sequence: TGTGCCACCAGCCCCCTTTATGACACTGAAGCTTTCTTT. Encoded protein: CATSPLYDTEAFF.

This rearrangement joins TRBV15 to TRBJ2-7; D gene uncertain. This CDR3 has 13 amino acids. Germline V gene sequence: CDR1 LNHNV, CDR2 YYDKDF (reference sequence). V was shortened by 3 bases and J by 7 bases, with 13 bases between the two germline ends. CDR3 nucleotide sequence: TGTGCCACCAGCAGCTTGGCCTACAGTGAGCAGTACTTC. Protein product: CATSSLAYSEQYF.

The chain couples TRBV30 to TRBJ2-7; 7 nucleotides line up with TRBD1. J was trimmed by 1 base and V by 3 bases; bases with no gene match: 15. This CDR3 contains 17 residues. CDR1 and CDR2 (germline): GTSNPN, SVGIG (reference sequence). The CDR3 loop is CAWSREFRDSGSYEQYF. The CDR3 DNA reads as TGTGCCTGGAGCCGAGAGTTTAGGGACAGCGGATCCTACGAGCAGTACTTC.

Comment on this clone: This same CDR3 is encoded by further DNA sequences in the sample. This chain uses TRBV5-1 with TRBJ2-1; D is possibly TRBD1 (5 bases). Trimming left V 0 bases short and J 1 base short, with 5 bases between. This CDR3 region has 14 residues. Germline CDR1 is SGHRS and CDR2 is YFSETQ. Here the CDR3 reads CASSLEGSYNEQFF. The CDR3 DNA sequence: TGCGCCAGCAGCTTGGAGGGGTCCTACAATGAGCAGTTCTTC.

This clone was seen a few times. The chain links TRBV9 to TRBJ1-1; D might be TRBD1 (5 bases). Germline CDR1 is SGDLS and CDR2 is YYNGEE. The CDR3 contains 14 residues. V was clipped by 4 bases and J by 6 bases, with 16 bases between them. CDR3 nucleotide sequence: TGTGCCAGCAGCCCCCCCTCCGGGGGGGCTGAAGCTTTCTTT. Translated: CASSPPSGGAEAFF.

The sample holds a few counts of this clone. The rearrangement links TRBV29-1 to TRBJ1-2, with 10 bases that match TRBD1. The CDR3 covers 13 residues. Germline CDR1 is SQVTM and CDR2 is ANQGSEA. V lost 4 bases, J lost 5 bases, and 4 bases stayed unmatched. The CDR3 nucleotides are TGCAGCGTTGCGCCGGGACAGGGGTATGGCTACACCTTC. Encoded protein: CSVAPGQGYGYTF.

The rearrangement uses TRBV19 and TRBJ2-3; 7 bases line up with TRBD1. Germline CDR1 is LNHDA and CDR2 is SQIVND (reference sequence). This CDR3 comprises 13 residues. V lost 9 bases, J lost 3 bases, and 6 bases stayed unmatched. The CDR3 spells CASRQGMTDTQYF. The CDR3 DNA reads as TGTGCCAGCAGACAGGGAATGACAGATACGCAGTATTTT. Using reference TRBV19 and TRBJ2-3 for the parts outside the CDR3, the full variable domain is DGGITQSPKYLFRKEGQNVTLSCEQNLNHDAMYWYRQDPGQGLRLIYYSQIVNDFQKGDIAEGYSVSREKKESFPLTVTSAQKNPTAFYLCASRQGMTDTQYFGPGTRLTVL.

The chain links TRBV30 to TRBJ1-5, with 7 bases identical to TRBD1. Germline V lookup: CDR1 GTSNPN, CDR2 SVGIG (reference sequence). The V and J ends lost 3 bases and 6 bases, in that order; junction bases with no gene match: 8. The CDR3 covers 14 residues. The CDR3 DNA reads as TGTGCCTGGAGCGGACAGGCGGCTGGTCAGCCCCAGCATTTT. Translating it yields CAWSGQAAGQPQHF.

This clone turned up a few times. The chain combines TRBV30 with TRBJ1-2; 9 bases agree with TRBD1. The germline gives CDR1 GTSNPN, CDR2 SVGIG (reference sequence). The V gene end was trimmed by 3 bases and the J gene end by 4 bases; junction bases not matched to a gene: 6. CDR3 length: 14 residues. CDR3 sequence: CAWRAGQGFYGYTF. Here the CDR3 DNA reads TGTGCCTGGAGGGCCGGACAGGGGTTCTATGGCTACACCTTC. Full variable domain (rest looked up from reference TRBV30 and TRBJ1-2): SQTIHQWPATLVQPVGSPLSLECTVEGTSNPNLYWYRQAAGRGLQLLFYSVGIGQISSEVPQNLSASRPQDRQFILSSKKLLLSDSGFYLCAWRAGQGFYGYTFGSGTRLTVV.

This rearrangement joins TRBV7-2 to TRBJ1-2; TRBD1 agrees at 8 bases. The J segment lost 4 bases and the V segment lost 5 bases, leaving 6 bases of the junction unmatched. The CDR3 runs to 14 residues. CDR1 and CDR2 (germline): SGHTA, FQGNSA. The CDR3 reads CASSARQGTYGYTF. CDR3 bases: TGTGCCAGCAGCGCGAGACAGGGGACCTATGGCTACACCTTC.

This clone was counted a few times. This chain joins TRBV6-6 and TRBJ2-7; a weak D match, TRBD2 (5 bases). The CDR3 spans 15 residues. Looked up from germline, CDR1 is MNHNY and CDR2 is SVGAGI (reference sequence). V lost 4 bases, J lost 2 bases, and 15 bases lay in between. The CDR3 spells CASSSQAERTYEQYF. DNA of the CDR3: TGTGCCAGCAGTTCTCAAGCGGAGAGAACCTACGAGCAGTACTTC.

This clone was seen a few times. The chain carries TRBV4-2 and TRBJ2-1; no reliable D call. Per germline, CDR1 LGHNA and CDR2 YNFKEQ. The V end was cut by 1 base, the J end by 4 bases, with 11 bases between. The CDR3 covers 15 residues. CDR3 DNA sequence: TGTGCCAGCAGCCAAGTGGGTTCCAGGTACAATGAGCAGTTCTTC. As protein: CASSQVGSRYNEQFF.

The V and J genes are TRBV6-1 and TRBJ2-2; 8 bases are a match to TRBD1. The CDR3 spans 15 residues. V lost 0 bases to trimming and J lost 6 bases; unmatched junction nucleotides: 3. Germline values: CDR1 MNHNS, CDR2 SASEGT. The CDR3 DNA is TGTGCCAGCAGTGAAGCAGACAGGGGTGCCGGGGAGCTGTTTTTT. Its protein product is CASSEADRGAGELFF.

This clone was observed a handful of times. V usage is TRBV5-6 and J usage is TRBJ1-5, with TRBD1 identical over 7 bases. Per germline, CDR1 SGHDT and CDR2 YYEEEE. After removal of 5 bases from V and 4 bases from J, the junction contained 6 bases not matched to a gene. CDR3 size: 14 residues. The CDR3 DNA reads as TGTGCCAGCAGAAGACGACAGGGAAATCAGCCCCAGCATTTT. Translated, it gives CASRRRQGNQPQHF. Variable domain in full (rest from reference TRBV5-6 and TRBJ1-5): DAGVTQSPTHLIKTRGQQVTLRCSPKSGHDTVSWYQQALGQGPQFIFQYYEEEERQRGNFPDRFSGHQFPNYSSELNVNALLLGDSALYLCASRRRQGNQPQHFGDGTRLSIL.

This chain links TRBV6-1 with TRBJ2-3, with TRBD1 matching over 9 bases. The CDR3 runs to 14 residues. The germline V gene encodes CDR1 MNHNS and CDR2 SASEGT. J gave up 4 bases and V 8 bases, and 7 bases lay outside the gene matches. The CDR3 sequence: CASGGQGYADTQYF. CDR3 coding DNA: TGTGCCAGCGGTGGACAGGGGTACGCAGATACGCAGTATTTT.

The chain links TRBV5-4 to TRBJ1-1; TRBD1 matches at 7 bases. The V segment lost 4 bases and the J segment 1 base; nucleotides outside the gene matches: 4. The length of the CDR3 is 14 residues. The germline gives CDR1 SGHNT, CDR2 YYREEE (reference sequence). The CDR3: CASSNRGGNTEAFF. The CDR3 coding sequence is TGTGCCAGCAGCAACAGGGGTGGGAACACTGAAGCTTTCTTT.

V gene TRBV18 combines with J gene TRBJ1-1; 7 nucleotides match TRBD1. Trimming removed 3 bases from V and 3 bases from J; junction bases left unmatched: 4. CDR3 length: 14 amino acids. Germline values: CDR1 KGHSH, CDR2 LQKENI. Written as DNA, the CDR3 is TGTGCCAGCTCACCTTCCGGGACAGACACTGAAGCTTTCTTT. Translating gives CASSPSGTDTEAFF.

This clone was observed a handful of times. The sample holds other DNA sequences that translate to the same CDR3. The V and J genes are TRBV5-1 and TRBJ1-1, with D hard to call. Germline-derived CDR1 and CDR2 are SGHRS and YFSETQ. Trimming stripped 0 bases from V and 2 bases from J, with 5 bases between. The CDR3 covers 13 residues. Here the CDR3 reads CASSLGANTEAFF. The CDR3 DNA is TGCGCCAGCAGCTTGGGAGCAAACACTGAAGCTTTCTTT.

The chain carries TRBV11-2 and TRBJ1-1; no definite D call. Germline CDR1 reads SGHAT; CDR2 reads FQNNGV. The CDR3 is made up of 14 amino acids. V was shortened by 1 base and J by 0 bases, with 6 bases between the two germline ends. In nucleotides, the CDR3 is TGTGCCAGCAGCTTAGTACAAATGAACACTGAAGCTTTCTTT. This gives the protein CASSLVQMNTEAFF.

The V gene is TRBV7-2, the J gene TRBJ1-1; 9 nucleotides align to TRBD1. The CDR3 runs 13 residues. Germline trimming cut 1 base from V and 11 bases from J; bases unmatched to any gene: 5. Germline-derived CDR1 and CDR2 are SGHTA and FQGNSA. For the CDR3, the DNA is TGTGCCAGCAGCTTAGATCGGGACAGGGATGCTTTCTTT. This sequence encodes CASSLDRDRDAFF. The whole variable domain, remainder taken from reference TRBV7-2 and TRBJ1-1, is GAGVSQSPSNKVTEKGKDVELRCDPISGHTALYWYRQSLGQGLEFLIYFQGNSAPDKSGLPSDRFSAERTGGSVSTLTIQRTQQEDSAVYLCASSLDRDRDAFFGQGTRLTVV.

The chain has TRBV6-5 and TRBJ2-3; tentative D call: TRBD1 (5 bases). The germline V gene has CDR1 MNHEY and CDR2 SVGAGI. Trimming removed 2 bases from V and 5 bases from J, with 11 bases in between. The CDR3 contains 14 residues. The CDR3 DNA reads TGTGCCAGCAGTTACGCAATAGGGGTAGATACGCAGTATTTT. It codes for CASSYAIGVDTQYF.

The chain combines TRBV7-9 with TRBJ1-5; TRBD1 is a possible D gene (6 bases). The V end lost 5 bases, the J end lost 2 bases, and 16 bases lay between the germline ends. CDR3 length equals 16 residues. Germline loops: CDR1 SEHNR, CDR2 FQNEAQ (reference sequence). As DNA, the CDR3 is TGTGCCAGCAGCCGCACAGGGTTGAACGGCAATCAGCCCCAGCATTTT. As protein: CASSRTGLNGNQPQHF.

The chain has TRBV19 and TRBJ2-1, with D uncertain. V dropped 6 bases and J dropped 1 base, with 19 bases sitting between them. Germline-derived CDR1 and CDR2 are LNHDA and SQIVND (reference sequence). The CDR3 loop spans 17 amino acids. This CDR3 is CASSPMIQSRSYNEQFF. Here the CDR3 DNA reads TGTGCCAGTAGCCCGATGATCCAGTCCCGATCCTACAATGAGCAGTTCTTC.

V and J are TRBV5-1 and TRBJ2-7, with 7 bases identical to TRBD1. The V segment lost 3 bases and the J segment 5 bases; nucleotides outside the gene matches: 11. The CDR3 totals 15 residues. Germline V gives CDR1 SGHRS, CDR2 YFSETQ. The CDR3 DNA reads TGCGCCAGCAGCTCCACAGGGGAGATTACCGACGAGCAGTACTTC. This encodes CASSSTGEITDEQYF.

With regard to this clone: A junction boundary mismatches the germline segment, possibly from a read error. The rearrangement uses TRBV10-3 and TRBJ2-5, with 8 positions matching TRBD1. CDR3 length equals 15 residues. Germline CDR1 reads ENHRY; CDR2 reads SYGVKD. DNA for the CDR3: TGTGCCATCAGTGAAAGCAGGACAGGGCAAGGGACCCAGTACTTC. Its translation: CAISESRTGQGTQYF.